This TCR beta chain was identified during a study of T cells in localized non-small cell lung cancer. Study-wide findings and caveats: Longer overall survival was linked to higher blood T cell density. One tumor region alone was sequenced, and heterogeneity therefore remains possible. Among the top 100 tumor clones, a median approximately 62 appeared in adjacent lung.

The CDR3 is 15 residues long. V shed 0 bases and J 5 bases; nucleotides not matched to a gene: 4. Germline V CDR1 and CDR2: LGHNA, YNFKEQ. The sample holds one count of this clone. Its matching antigen is unknown. TCRdb keeps only in-frame clones here, not all; method: immunoSEQ multiplex PCR. The sample has about 82,000 clones, over 60% seen once. The sample here was PBMCs, taken before any cancer treatment. The sequence was obtained from a man aged 35 to 69 with stage II squamous cell lung carcinoma. This chain joins TRBV4-2 and TRBJ2-5, with 9 nucleotides matching TRBD1. CDR3 coding DNA: TGTGCCAGCAGCCAAGATACAGGGGGCTGGGAGACCCAGTACTTC. Translation gives CASSQDTGGWETQYF.